Listed here are 15 T cell receptor beta chains from one sample, sequenced in a study of OX40 agonist ivuxolimab in advanced cancers. To prepare the library, the immunoSEQ multiplex PCR assay was applied. TCRdb's version of the immuneACCESS table is confined to in-frame rearrangements and falls short of the full clone set. An unresolved V gene accounts for under half of the shortfall where checked; the remainder is of unknown origin. The sample includes some 80,000 clones, with 94% observed a single time. Of the sample, roughly 21% falls within the top ten clones. This sample comprised CD4+ or CD8+ T cells sorted from blood, obtained in a trial of the OX40 agonist ivuxolimab. These receptors came from an adult with an advanced solid tumor such as melanoma, head and neck, liver or kidney cancer.

The V and J genes are TRBV25-1 and TRBJ2-7, with 8 bases identical to TRBD1. Trimming took 3 bases from V and 2 from J; bases not matched to a gene: 6. This CDR3 has 15 residues. CDR1 is MGHDK and CDR2 is SYGVNS in the germline V gene. The CDR3: CASSDGLTGAYEQYF. CDR3 in DNA: TGTGCCAGCAGTGATGGGTTGACAGGGGCCTACGAGCAGTACTTC.

The chain combines TRBV25-1 with TRBJ2-2; TRBD2 is a possible D gene (7 bases). CDR3 length equals 16 residues. V was cut by 6 bases and J by 3 bases, with 17 bases left in between. Germline V gene data show CDR1 as MGHDK and CDR2 as SYGVNS. CDR3 region: CASSRGAGDYTGELFF. The CDR3 DNA reads TGTGCCAGCAGCCGGGGGGCAGGGGATTACACCGGGGAGCTGTTTTTT.

The chain is built from TRBV5-1 and TRBJ1-2, with no clear D. The length of the CDR3 is 14 residues. The ends were cut back, 0 bases at V and 6 bases at J, with 12 bases in the middle. Germline V gives CDR1 SGHRS, CDR2 YFSETQ. This chain's CDR3 is CASSLAGGADGYTF. In DNA, the CDR3 is TGCGCCAGCAGCTTGGCTGGCGGAGCCGATGGCTACACCTTC.

The V call is TRBV30, the J call TRBJ2-1; 16 nucleotides align to TRBD2. CDR1 is GTSNPN and CDR2 is SVGIG in the germline V gene (reference sequence). V lost 7 bases to trimming and J lost 14 bases; unmatched junction nucleotides: 14. This CDR3 has 15 amino acids. CDR3 sequence (DNA): TGTGCCTACACCCTCTCCCCGGGACTAGCGGGAGGGGAGTTCTTC. Encoded protein: CAYTLSPGLAGGEFF.

The V gene is TRBV7-9, the J gene TRBJ1-1, with D unclear. Per germline, CDR1 SEHNR and CDR2 FQNEAQ (reference sequence). Trimming took 0 bases from V and 7 from J, leaving 6 bases between them. This CDR3 region has 12 residues. The DNA of the CDR3 is TGTGCCAGCAGCTTAGCATTGCTTGAAGCTTTCTTT. It encodes CASSLALLEAFF. Drawing the rest from reference TRBV7-9 and TRBJ1-1, the complete variable domain is DTGVSQNPRHKITKRGQNVTFRCDPISEHNRLYWYRQTLGQGPEFLTYFQNEAQLEKSRLLSDRFSAERPKGSFSTLEIQRTEQGDSAMYLCASSLALLEAFFGQGTRLTVV.

The chain is built from TRBV4-3 and TRBJ2-3, with D hard to call. The CDR3 covers 16 residues. Germline-derived CDR1 and CDR2 are LGHNA and YSLEER. Trimming stripped 0 bases from V and 0 bases from J, with 10 bases between. CDR3 DNA: TGCGCCAGCAGCCAAGATTACCAGGACAGCACAGATACGCAGTATTTT. Residues: CASSQDYQDSTDTQYF.

V gene TRBV28 combines with J gene TRBJ1-5; 8 positions agree with TRBD1. V dropped 4 bases and J dropped 6; count of bases not matched to a gene: 5. The CDR3 spans 14 residues. Germline CDR1 MDHEN, CDR2 SYDVKM. The CDR3 DNA reads as TGTGCCAGCAGTTACCAGGGGGCTTTTCAGCCCCAGCATTTT. It is translated as CASSYQGAFQPQHF.

The table lists this clone with a count of one. The V call is TRBV7-9, the J call TRBJ2-7, with D tentatively TRBD1 (5 bases). The germline gives CDR1 SEHNR, CDR2 FQNEAQ (reference sequence). The CDR3 covers 15 residues. V shed 1 base and J shed 3 bases, with 13 bases lying between them. CDR3 protein: CASSLVPGSIYEQYF. For the CDR3, the DNA is TGTGCCAGCAGCTTAGTTCCAGGGTCAATCTACGAGCAGTACTTC.

This clone was observed once. The J gene is TRBJ1-6, the V gene TRBV7-2, with 11 bases fitting TRBD1. This CDR3 is built from 15 residues. CDR1 SGHTA and CDR2 FQGNSA come from the germline V gene. V trimming: 4 bases; J trimming: 7 bases; junction bases outside the gene matches: 3. CDR3 sequence (DNA): TGTGCCAGCAGCTACGGGACAGGGGGAAATTCACCCCTCCACTTT. This gives the protein CASSYGTGGNSPLHF. The entire variable domain, with the rest obtained from reference TRBV7-2 and TRBJ1-6, is as follows: GAGVSQSPSNKVTEKGKDVELRCDPISGHTALYWYRQSLGQGLEFLIYFQGNSAPDKSGLPSDRFSAERTGGSVSTLTIQRTQQEDSAVYLCASSYGTGGNSPLHFGNGTRLTVT.

The CDR3 sequence is CASSLLEGNEKLFF. The CDR3 nucleotides read TGTGCCAGCAGCTTACTCGAGGGGAATGAAAAACTGTTTTTT. The rearrangement uses TRBV7-9 and TRBJ1-4; possibly TRBD1 for D (5 bases). CDR3 size: 14 residues. Trimming pared 2 bases from V and 5 bases from J, leaving 9 bases between. Germline V CDR1 and CDR2: SEHNR, FQNEAQ (reference sequence).

J is TRBJ2-1 and V is TRBV7-6; 7 bases are a match to TRBD1. CDR1 is SGHVS, CDR2 FNYEAQ, per germline. V trimming: 5 bases; J trimming: 0 bases; junction bases outside the gene matches: 7. The CDR3 contains 16 residues. CDR3 sequence reads: CASSPGTASSYNEQFF. The DNA for the CDR3 is TGTGCCAGCAGCCCGGGGACAGCTAGCTCCTACAATGAGCAGTTCTTC. The full variable domain, with the rest looked up from reference TRBV7-6 and TRBJ2-1, is GAGVSQSPRYKVTKRGQDVALRCDPISGHVSLYWYRQALGQGPEFLTYFNYEAQQDKSGLPNDRFSAERPEGSISTLTIQRTEQRDSAMYRCASSPGTASSYNEQFFGPGTRLTVL.

This chain connects TRBV7-6 to TRBJ2-1; TRBD2 matches 7 bases. J was trimmed by 7 bases and V by 0 bases; bases with no gene match: 3. In germline, CDR1 is SGHVS, CDR2 FNYEAQ. This CDR3 region has 14 residues. The CDR3 nucleotides are TGTGCCAGCAGCTTAGCGGGAGGGTCTAATGAGCAGTTCTTC. The encoded protein is CASSLAGGSNEQFF.

The V gene is TRBV4-1, the J gene TRBJ2-5; D may be TRBD2 (6 bases). Germline V lookup: CDR1 MGHRA, CDR2 YSYEKL. Trimming cost V 1 base and J 4 bases, with 16 bases left between them. The CDR3 is made up of 16 amino acids. The CDR3 protein is CASSQGWRGDPETQYF. CDR3 in DNA: TGCGCCAGCAGCCAAGGGTGGCGCGGGGATCCAGAGACCCAGTACTTC.

This chain joins TRBV27 and TRBJ2-7; the D is unclear. This CDR3 contains 14 residues. Per the germline V gene, CDR1 is MNHEY and CDR2 is SMNVEV (reference sequence). V lost 2 bases to trimming and J lost 2 bases, with 10 bases between them. The CDR3 DNA is TGTGCCAGCAGTTTAAAAGGCAGCCCCTACGAGCAGTACTTC. The encoded protein is CASSLKGSPYEQYF.

The CDR3 nucleotides are TGTGCCAGTAGTACCGGGACTTCCAATGAGCAGTTCTTC. This encodes CASSTGTSNEQFF. This chain joins TRBV19 and TRBJ2-1, with D perhaps matching TRBD2 (6 bases). From germline, CDR1 is LNHDA and CDR2 SQIVND (reference sequence). The CDR3 is 13 residues long. V dropped 4 bases and J dropped 6 bases, with 10 bases sitting between them.